A single sample gave rise to the 26 T cell receptor beta chains below, sequenced in a study of T cells in Graves' hyperthyroidism and ophthalmopathy. The TCR beta CDR3 regions underwent amplification using RNA transcripts as the source. The study used the HTBI primer set for a first-round RT-PCR of the TCR CDR3. TCRdb re-derived calls from the multiplex PCR reads in MiXCR, one entry per CDR3 protein. This sample yields 350,000 to 450,000 distinct CDR3 sequences, of which over 11% are seen a single time; about 11% belongs to the top ten. Sequencing was performed on blood. These TCRs come from a woman between 55 and 75 years old with Graves' hyperthyroidism.

In its sample, this clonotype was seen a few times. The chain carries TRBV2 and TRBJ2-7; D uncertain. Trimming shortened V by 1 base and J by 0 bases, and 13 bases separated the two germline ends. Germline-derived CDR1 and CDR2 are SNHLY and FYNNEI. The CDR3 runs to 16 residues. CDR3 coding DNA: TGTGCCAGCAGTGAAGATCGACGCCGGGTCTCCTACGAGCAGTACTTC. Amino acid sequence: CASSEDRRRVSYEQYF. Combining the CDR3 with reference TRBV2 and TRBJ2-7 gives the whole variable domain EPEVTQTPSHQVTQMGQEVILRCVPISNHLYFYWYRQILGQKVEFLVSFYNNEISEKSEIFDDQFSVERPDGSNFTLKIRSTKLEDSAMYFCASSEDRRRVSYEQYFGPGTRLTVT.

This clonotype was counted ten times or more. The chain uses TRBV19 and TRBJ2-3; 11 nucleotides align to TRBD1. Germline CDR1 reads LNHDA; CDR2 reads SQIVND (reference sequence). Trimming cost V 5 bases and J 6 bases; bases outside gene matches: 10. This CDR3 is built from 16 residues. The DNA for the CDR3 is TGTGCCAGTAGTTCACGGACAGGGGGCAAGGGGGATACGCAGTATTTT. This encodes CASSSRTGGKGDTQYF.

This clonotype came up many times. The chain joins TRBV20-1 to TRBJ1-1, with D perhaps TRBD1 (6 bases). Trimming removed 0 bases at V and 0 bases at J, with 11 bases between. Germline V lookup: CDR1 DFQATT, CDR2 SNEGSKA (reference sequence). This CDR3 contains 15 residues. The CDR3 sequence: CSARDVGQLNTEAFF. The CDR3 bases are TGCAGTGCTAGAGACGTGGGACAACTGAACACTGAAGCTTTCTTT.

V is TRBV6-1 and J is TRBJ1-5, with 10 bases that match TRBD1. The CDR3 covers 16 residues. Germline trimming cut 5 bases from V and 3 bases from J; bases unmatched to any gene: 7. Germline CDR1 and CDR2: MNHNS and SASEGT. The CDR3 DNA follows: TGTGCCAGCAGTCCCAGGGACAGGGGACCCAATCAGCCCCAGCATTTT. Amino acids: CASSPRDRGPNQPQHF.

This chain connects TRBV27 to TRBJ1-5; D possibly corresponds to TRBD1 (6 bases). Between the trimmed V and J ends, which lost 4 bases and 7 bases, there was a span of 17 bases. Germline V CDR1 and CDR2: MNHEY, SMNVEV (reference sequence). There are 15 residues in the CDR3. CDR3 DNA: TGTGCCAGCAGTTCGACGGGGGCAGGGGAACAGCCCCAGCATTTT. Translated: CASSSTGAGEQPQHF.

V usage is TRBV5-5 and J usage is TRBJ1-1; D ambiguous. CDR3 length: 13 amino acids. Germline lookup yields CDR1 SGHKS and CDR2 YYEKEE (reference sequence). The V gene lost 4 bases and the J gene lost 5 bases, with 12 bases spanning the gap. CDR3: CASSPAPETEAFF. In nucleotides, the CDR3 is TGTGCCAGCAGCCCGGCGCCAGAAACTGAAGCTTTCTTT.

This clonotype was seen more than once but under ten times. The chain combines TRBV9 with TRBJ2-3; possibly TRBD2 for D (6 bases). Germline CDR1 and CDR2: SGDLS and YYNGEE. This CDR3 spans 16 amino acids. V lost 4 bases, J lost 3 bases, and 18 bases lay in between. CDR3 DNA sequence: TGTGCCAGCAGCCCCCGGACTATCCCGGGGACAGATACGCAGTATTTT. Residues: CASSPRTIPGTDTQYF.

This clonotype was observed many times. J is TRBJ2-3 and V is TRBV20-1, with D possibly matching TRBD2 (6 bases). Per germline, CDR1 DFQATT and CDR2 SNEGSKA (reference sequence). The ends were cut back, 6 bases at V and 4 bases at J, with 14 bases in the middle. This CDR3 region has 13 residues. The CDR3 region is CSAGRDGADTQYF. The CDR3 DNA is TGCAGTGCCGGGCGGGATGGGGCAGATACGCAGTATTTT.

The table lists this clonotype with many counts. The V call is TRBV29-1, the J call TRBJ2-3, with D possibly matching TRBD2 (6 bases). V dropped 8 bases and J dropped 0 bases, with 18 bases sitting between them. Looked up from germline, CDR1 is SQVTM and CDR2 is ANQGSEA. CDR3 length: 15 amino acids. The CDR3 reads CSSNGPGGSTDTQYF. The CDR3 nucleotides are TGCAGCTCCAACGGACCCGGGGGAAGCACAGATACGCAGTATTTT.

The chain uses TRBV20-1 and TRBJ2-1; D call uncertain. The CDR3 has 13 amino acids. With 4 bases removed from V and 3 bases from J, the gap between germline ends came to 10 bases. Germline CDR1 DFQATT, CDR2 SNEGSKA (reference sequence). Written as DNA, the CDR3 is TGCAGTGCTAAAACTCCAAACTACAATGAGCAGTTCTTC. Protein product: CSAKTPNYNEQFF.

There are many counts of this clonotype. The chain links TRBV19 to TRBJ1-5, with 7 bases matching TRBD1. The CDR3 covers 14 residues. J was trimmed by 5 bases and V by 5 bases; bases with no gene match: 6. CDR1 and CDR2 (germline): LNHDA, SQIVND (reference sequence). The CDR3 nucleotides read TGTGCCAGTAGTGCGGGACAGATTTATCAGCCCCAGCATTTT. As protein: CASSAGQIYQPQHF.

V and J are TRBV3-1 and TRBJ2-5; the D is unclear. Trimming shortened V by 3 bases and J by 5 bases, and 16 bases separated the two germline ends. Germline CDR1 reads LGHDT; CDR2 reads YNNKEL (reference sequence). The CDR3 length is 15 residues. CDR3 residues: CASSQKDGPWETQYF. The CDR3 nucleotides read TGTGCCAGCAGCCAGAAGGACGGGCCTTGGGAGACCCAGTACTTC.

In its sample, this clonotype was seen many times. The genes are TRBV11-3 and TRBJ2-3, with D perhaps matching TRBD2 (5 bases). The CDR3 loop spans 15 amino acids. Germline-derived CDR1 and CDR2 are SGHNT and YENEEA. V lost 5 bases to trimming and J lost 5 bases, with 17 bases between them. CDR3 amino acids: CASSRGLFVRDTQYF. For the CDR3, the DNA is TGTGCCAGCAGCAGAGGACTGTTCGTTAGAGATACGCAGTATTTT. The whole variable domain, filled in from reference TRBV11-3 and TRBJ2-3, reads EAGVVQSPRYKIIEKKQPVAFWCNPISGHNTLYWYLQNLGQGPELLIRYENEEAVDDSQLPKDRFSAERLKGVDSTLKIQPAELGDSAVYLCASSRGLFVRDTQYFGPGTRLTVL.

This clonotype was detected ten times or more. The chain uses TRBV3-1 and TRBJ2-1; TRBD2 matches at 9 bases. Germline V gives CDR1 LGHDT, CDR2 YNNKEL (reference sequence). The trim removed 0 bases at V and 1 base at J, leaving 1 base unmatched. This CDR3 has 16 amino acids. This chain's CDR3 is CASSQETSGSYNEQFF. The CDR3 DNA is TGTGCCAGCAGCCAAGAAACTAGCGGGTCCTACAATGAGCAGTTCTTC.

This CDR3 reads CATSDPIPGELFF. CDR3 nucleotides: TGTGCCACCAGTGACCCCATACCCGGGGAGCTGTTTTTT. J is TRBJ2-2 and V is TRBV24-1, with D uncertain. Trimming took off 4 bases at V and 6 bases at J, with 8 bases between the two ends. CDR1 and CDR2 (germline): KGHDR, SFDVKD. The CDR3 is 13 amino acids.

There are a few counts of this clonotype. The chain joins TRBV9 to TRBJ2-3; the D gene is possibly TRBD2 (6 bases). Deletions cut 0 bases from V and 5 bases from J, with 10 bases between. The CDR3 covers 14 residues. Germline V CDR1 and CDR2: SGDLS, YYNGEE. The CDR3 DNA reads TGTGCCAGCAGCGTAGATGGGGGAGGAGATACGCAGTATTTT. Protein: CASSVDGGGDTQYF. The full variable domain, rest sourced from reference TRBV9 and TRBJ2-3, is DSGVTQTPKHLITATGQRVTLRCSPRSGDLSVYWYQQSLDQGLQFLIQYYNGEERAKGNILERFSAQQFPDLHSELNLSSLELGDSALYFCASSVDGGGDTQYFGPGTRLTVL.

In this sample, this clonotype turned up many times. In DNA form, the CDR3 reads TGTGCCAGCAGTTCCTCCCGGGGAGGGTCGAACTATGGCTACACCTTC. Translating gives CASSSSRGGSNYGYTF. The V and J genes are TRBV28 and TRBJ1-2; D call uncertain. The CDR3 consists of 16 residues. Germline CDR1 is MDHEN and CDR2 is SYDVKM. Deletions cut 4 bases from V and 2 bases from J, with 17 bases between.

This clonotype showed up many times. The V and J genes are TRBV27 and TRBJ1-1; no clear D. V lost 5 bases, J lost 1 base, and 11 bases lay in between. Per the germline V gene, CDR1 is MNHEY and CDR2 is SMNVEV (reference sequence). This CDR3 is built from 14 residues. The DNA for the CDR3 is TGTGCCAGCAGTGTAAGGGTTCCGAACACTGAAGCTTTCTTT. This codes for CASSVRVPNTEAFF.

This clonotype was recorded at least ten times. V gene TRBV20-1 combines with J gene TRBJ2-7, with D uncertain. Germline values: CDR1 DFQATT, CDR2 SNEGSKA (reference sequence). There are 11 residues in the CDR3. V lost 1 base and J lost 4, with 5 bases in between. The CDR3 is CSARAQYEQYF. The CDR3 nucleotides read TGCAGTGCTAGAGCTCAGTACGAGCAGTACTTC.

This clonotype was seen only a few times. The CDR3 is CASSSSTVNTEAFF. CDR3 sequence (DNA): TGTGCCAGCAGCTCCAGTACAGTGAACACTGAAGCTTTCTTT. V gene TRBV7-9 combines with J gene TRBJ1-1; D uncertain. The CDR3 is 14 amino acids. Trimming stripped 4 bases from V and 0 bases from J, with 9 bases between. Per the germline V gene, CDR1 is SEHNR and CDR2 is FQNEAQ (reference sequence). The full variable domain, in which reference TRBV7-9 and TRBJ1-1 provide the parts outside the CDR3, is DTGVSQNPRHKITKRGQNVTFRCDPISEHNRLYWYRQTLGQGPEFLTYFQNEAQLEKSRLLSDRFSAERPKGSFSTLEIQRTEQGDSAMYLCASSSSTVNTEAFFGQGTRLTVV.

Many counts were recorded for this clonotype. The rearrangement uses TRBV2 and TRBJ2-7; 8 bases match TRBD1. Trimming removed 6 bases from V and 3 bases from J; junction bases left unmatched: 4. CDR3 size: 13 residues. The germline gives CDR1 SNHLY, CDR2 FYNNEI. The CDR3 nucleotides are TGTGCCAGCAGGGACAGGGCCCTCTACGAGCAGTACTTC. Translation gives CASRDRALYEQYF. The full variable domain, its missing parts supplied by reference TRBV2 and TRBJ2-7, is EPEVTQTPSHQVTQMGQEVILRCVPISNHLYFYWYRQILGQKVEFLVSFYNNEISEKSEIFDDQFSVERPDGSNFTLKIRSTKLEDSAMYFCASRDRALYEQYFGPGTRLTVT.

The rearrangement links TRBV6-1 to TRBJ1-2; no clear D gene. This CDR3 is 15 amino acids long. V gave up 2 bases and J gave up 0 bases, with 10 bases separating them. Germline loops: CDR1 MNHNS, CDR2 SASEGT. CDR3 residues: CASSEIGPANYGYTF. For the CDR3, the DNA is TGTGCCAGCAGTGAAATTGGTCCGGCTAACTATGGCTACACCTTC.

The genes are TRBV6-2 or TRBV6-3 and TRBJ1-6, with 7 bases lining up with TRBD1. V shed 6 bases and J 8 bases; nucleotides not matched to a gene: 13. The CDR3 runs 16 residues. The germline V gene has CDR1 MNHEY and CDR2 SVGEGT. Here the CDR3 DNA reads TGTGCCAGCAGCACCGGGACAGTGCCTTGGGATTCACCCCTCCACTTT. Amino acids: CASSTGTVPWDSPLHF.

This clonotype came up many times. The chain is built from TRBV30 and TRBJ1-5; D gene unclear. The germline gives CDR1 GTSNPN, CDR2 SVGIG (reference sequence). V lost 0 bases to trimming and J lost 1 base, with 4 bases between them. The CDR3 covers 13 residues. The CDR3 sequence is CAWSVESNQPQHF. DNA for the CDR3: TGTGCCTGGAGTGTGGAGAGCAATCAGCCCCAGCATTTT.

This clonotype was detected many times. The chain is built from TRBV20-1 and TRBJ2-7; TRBD2 matches 10 bases. With 0 bases clipped from V and 2 bases from J, the junction kept 7 bases outside the gene matches. The CDR3 length is 16 residues. Per the germline V gene, CDR1 is DFQATT and CDR2 is SNEGSKA (reference sequence). CDR3 region: CSARDWGSGRAYEQYF. In nucleotides, the CDR3 is TGCAGTGCTAGAGATTGGGGCAGCGGGAGGGCCTACGAGCAGTACTTC.

This clonotype was counted many times. This chain joins TRBV7-3 and TRBJ2-3, with 7 bases identical to TRBD1. The V gene end was trimmed by 6 bases and the J gene end by 0 bases; junction bases not matched to a gene: 3. There are 14 residues in the CDR3. CDR1 and CDR2 from the germline V gene are SGHTA and FQGTGA. Here the CDR3 reads CASSIQGSTDTQYF. The CDR3 DNA sequence: TGTGCCAGCAGTATACAGGGGAGCACAGATACGCAGTATTTT.